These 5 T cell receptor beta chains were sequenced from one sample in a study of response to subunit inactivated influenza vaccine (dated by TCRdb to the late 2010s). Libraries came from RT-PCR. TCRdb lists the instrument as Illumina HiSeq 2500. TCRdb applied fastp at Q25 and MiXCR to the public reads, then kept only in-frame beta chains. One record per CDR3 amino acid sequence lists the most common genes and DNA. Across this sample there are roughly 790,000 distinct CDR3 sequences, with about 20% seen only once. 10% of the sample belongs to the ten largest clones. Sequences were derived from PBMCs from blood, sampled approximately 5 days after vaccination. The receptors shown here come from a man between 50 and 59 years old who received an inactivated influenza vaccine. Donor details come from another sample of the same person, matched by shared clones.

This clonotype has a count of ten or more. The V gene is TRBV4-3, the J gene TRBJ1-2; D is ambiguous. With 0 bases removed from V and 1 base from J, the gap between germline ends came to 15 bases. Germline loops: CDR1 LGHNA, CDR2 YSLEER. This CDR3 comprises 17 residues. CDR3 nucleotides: TGCGCCAGCAGCCAAGAATTGCCGCTTGCAAGTAACTATGGCTACACCTTC. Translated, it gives CASSQELPLASNYGYTF.

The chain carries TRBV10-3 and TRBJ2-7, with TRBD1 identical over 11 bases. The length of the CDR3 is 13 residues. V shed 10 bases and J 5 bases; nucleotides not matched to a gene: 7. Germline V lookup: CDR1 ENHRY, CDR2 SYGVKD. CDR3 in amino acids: CANGQGAVNEQYF. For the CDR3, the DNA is TGTGCCAACGGACAGGGGGCCGTGAACGAGCAGTACTTC.

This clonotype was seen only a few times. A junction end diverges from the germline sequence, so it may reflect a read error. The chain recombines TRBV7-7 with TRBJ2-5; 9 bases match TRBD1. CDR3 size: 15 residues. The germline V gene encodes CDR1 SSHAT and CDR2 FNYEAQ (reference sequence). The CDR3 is CASSLHRGPQETQYF. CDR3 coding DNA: TGTGCTAGCAGCTTACACAGGGGGCCTCAAGAGACCCAGTACTTC.

The CDR3 spells CASSERGGITNEKLFF. In DNA form, the CDR3 reads TGTGCCAGCAGTGAGAGGGGCGGGATCACTAATGAAAAACTGTTTTTT. This sequence joins TRBV6-1 and TRBJ1-4, with D perhaps TRBD1 (5 bases). With 3 bases removed from V and 2 bases from J, the gap between germline ends came to 13 bases. This CDR3 region has 16 residues. In germline, CDR1 is MNHNS, CDR2 SASEGT.

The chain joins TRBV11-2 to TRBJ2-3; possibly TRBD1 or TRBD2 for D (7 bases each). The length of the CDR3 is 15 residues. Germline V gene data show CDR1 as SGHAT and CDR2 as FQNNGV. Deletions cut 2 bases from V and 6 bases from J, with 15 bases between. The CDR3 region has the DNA TGTGCCAGCAGCTTACGGCAGGGGGGGTCGGATACGCAGTATTTT. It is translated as CASSLRQGGSDTQYF.